These T cell receptor beta chains were read from a single sample in a study of CD8 T cells in ankylosing spondylitis. TCRdb passed the 5' RACE reads through MiXCR, listing each CDR3 protein once. Among about 230,000 distinct CDR3 sequences listed, less than 9.5% were seen once. Sequenced material: blood, either unsorted or a sorted T cell fraction (not recorded which). Receptors originate from a female donor with ankylosing spondylitis or in good health (not recorded which). Each CDR3 is given with its conserved first and last residue. The order of the fields is V gene, J gene, clone size, D gene, CDR3 protein, CDR3 DNA. The D gene is left open where the match is weak. Not every row has a clone size; where given, it reads once, few, many or a size class.

V gene: TRBV6-5; J gene: TRBJ2-5; clone size: many; D gene: TRBD2; CDR3 protein: CASSYSRTRTETQYF; CDR3 DNA: TGTGCCAGCAGTTACTCGAGGACTAGGACAGAGACCCAGTACTTC
V gene: TRBV19; J gene: TRBJ1-4; clone size: many; D gene: -; CDR3 protein: CASSSARDPNEKLFF; CDR3 DNA: TGTGCCAGTAGCTCCGCACGGGACCCTAATGAAAAACTGTTTTTT
V gene: TRBV10-3; J gene: TRBJ2-1; clone size: many; D gene: TRBD1; CDR3 protein: CAIRPNRGNEQFF; CDR3 DNA: TGTGCCATCAGGCCAAACAGGGGGAATGAGCAGTTCTTC
V gene: TRBV20-1; J gene: TRBJ2-7; clone size: -; D gene: TRBD2; CDR3 protein: CSARIAGGSYEQYF; CDR3 DNA: TGCAGTGCTAGAATAGCGGGAGGGTCCTACGAGCAGTACTTC
V gene: TRBV20-1; J gene: TRBJ1-1; clone size: many; D gene: TRBD1; CDR3 protein: CSAETGGGHTEAFF; CDR3 DNA: TGCAGTGCTGAGACAGGGGGCGGCCACACTGAAGCTTTCTTT
V gene: TRBV12-3/TRBV12-4; J gene: TRBJ1-2; clone size: -; D gene: TRBD1; CDR3 protein: CASSFMDRDYGYTF; CDR3 DNA: TGTGCCAGCAGTTTTATGGACAGGGACTATGGCTACACCTTC
V gene: TRBV7-9; J gene: TRBJ2-1; clone size: many; D gene: TRBD2; CDR3 protein: CASSWAMASGRDEQFF; CDR3 DNA: TGTGCCAGCAGCTGGGCTATGGCTAGCGGGAGGGATGAGCAGTTCTTC
V gene: TRBV15; J gene: TRBJ2-3; clone size: many; D gene: TRBD2; CDR3 protein: CATSLGKRGGTDTQYF; CDR3 DNA: TGTGCCACCAGCTTGGGGAAGCGGGGAGGGACAGATACGCAGTATTTT
V gene: TRBV18; J gene: TRBJ2-5; clone size: -; D gene: -; CDR3 protein: CASSGQTQETQYF; CDR3 DNA: TGTGCCAGCTCCGGACAGACCCAAGAGACCCAGTACTTC
V gene: TRBV28; J gene: TRBJ1-2; clone size: few; D gene: -; CDR3 protein: CASSLPRGLNYGYTF; CDR3 DNA: TGTGCCAGCAGTCTACCCCGGGGACTGAACTATGGCTACACCTTC
V gene: TRBV12-3/TRBV12-4; J gene: TRBJ1-1; clone size: many; D gene: -; CDR3 protein: CASRGLRGGTEAFF; CDR3 DNA: TGTGCCAGCAGGGGGTTAAGAGGCGGCACTGAAGCTTTCTTT
V gene: TRBV28; J gene: TRBJ2-7; clone size: many; D gene: TRBD2; CDR3 protein: CASSSGGRAREQYF; CDR3 DNA: TGTGCCAGCAGTTCGGGGGGGAGGGCCCGGGAGCAGTACTTC
V gene: TRBV20-1; J gene: TRBJ2-1; clone size: many; D gene: -; CDR3 protein: CSARGGGSLTFNEQFF; CDR3 DNA: TGCAGTGCTAGGGGGGGCGGGAGCTTAACGTTTAATGAGCAGTTCTTC